These 29 T cell receptor beta chains were all obtained from the same sample, sequenced in a study of T cell changes during pregnancy in multiple sclerosis. Produced via immunoSEQ multiplex PCR; TCRdb's table is partial and in-frame only. Of about 86,000 clones in the sample, roughly 90% are singletons; the top ten hold around 1.8%. The sequenced sample was peripheral blood, obtained in the first trimester of pregnancy. These receptors all stem from a female donor in good health, enrolled as a control in a pregnancy study.

This clone was seen only a few times. This sequence joins TRBV7-3 and TRBJ1-2, with 10 bases lining up with TRBD1. Losses at the gene ends were 5 bases for V and 2 bases for J; bases not matched to a gene: 2. This CDR3 comprises 14 residues. CDR1 and CDR2 from the germline V gene are SGHTA and FQGTGA. CDR3: CASSPGQGNYGYTF. The CDR3 bases are TGTGCCAGCAGCCCGGGACAGGGGAACTATGGCTACACCTTC.

The J gene is TRBJ2-1, the V gene TRBV7-2; 10 nucleotides align to TRBD1. The CDR3 contains 14 residues. Trimming at V came to 5 bases and at J to 6 bases, leaving 4 bases not matched to a gene. Germline loops: CDR1 SGHTA, CDR2 FQGNSA. The CDR3 sequence: CASSPRTGGNEQFF. DNA of the CDR3: TGTGCCAGCAGCCCCAGGACAGGGGGCAATGAGCAGTTCTTC.

This chain joins TRBV7-6 and TRBJ2-7; possible D gene TRBD1, 6 bases. Trimming cost V 2 bases and J 6 bases, with 14 bases left between them. This CDR3 is 14 amino acids long. Per germline, CDR1 SGHVS and CDR2 FNYEAQ. The CDR3 DNA reads as TGTGCCAGCAGCTTACGCAGGGGCTCGGGCGAGCAGTACTTC. Its protein is CASSLRRGSGEQYF.

V is TRBV7-9 and J is TRBJ1-2; 8 bases are shared with TRBD1. Germline V gene sequence: CDR1 SEHNR, CDR2 FQNEAQ (reference sequence). The CDR3 consists of 17 residues. The J segment lost 4 bases and the V segment lost 3 bases, leaving 13 bases of the junction unmatched. CDR3 in amino acids: CASSFGADRGSSYGYTF. The CDR3 bases are TGTGCCAGCAGCTTTGGGGCCGACAGGGGATCAAGCTATGGCTACACCTTC.

The V call is TRBV7-8, the J call TRBJ2-7, with 9 positions matching TRBD2. The ends lost 4 bases at V and 0 bases at J; junction bases unmatched: 10. CDR1 SGHVS and CDR2 FQNEAQ come from the germline V gene. The CDR3 is 17 residues long. CDR3 DNA: TGTGCCAGCAGCTCTAGGGTATCTAGCGGGGTCTCCTACGAGCAGTACTTC. Translated, it gives CASSSRVSSGVSYEQYF.

The chain links TRBV7-8 to TRBJ1-3; D unresolved. Germline CDR1 reads SGHVS; CDR2 reads FQNEAQ. This CDR3 is built from 17 residues. V was cut by 6 bases and J by 0 bases, with 18 bases left in between. This chain's CDR3 is CASSSPDLPSSGNTIYF. CDR3 bases: TGTGCCAGCAGTTCACCCGATCTACCAAGCTCTGGAAACACCATATATTTT.

The DNA of the CDR3 is TGTGCCTGGAATCGGGGGGTTTACGGCTACACCTTC. Residues: CAWNRGVYGYTF. V is TRBV30 and J is TRBJ1-2; D is possibly TRBD1 (5 bases). Trimming removed 4 bases at V and 8 bases at J, with 14 bases between. CDR1 GTSNPN and CDR2 SVGIG come from the germline V gene (reference sequence). This CDR3 is 12 amino acids long.

V gene TRBV4-3 combines with J gene TRBJ2-7, with 10 bases aligning to TRBD1. CDR3 length: 17 amino acids. Germline CDR1 and CDR2: LGHNA and YSLEER. Germline trimming cut 2 bases from V and 3 bases from J; bases unmatched to any gene: 10. CDR3 coding DNA: TGCGCCAGCAGCCAAAGGTTTAGGGACAGGGGTTACTACGAGCAGTACTTC. Its translation: CASSQRFRDRGYYEQYF.

V and J are TRBV5-5 and TRBJ1-2; D is possibly TRBD1 (5 bases). Per the germline V gene, CDR1 is SGHKS and CDR2 is YYEKEE (reference sequence). The CDR3 sequence is 16 residues long. V was shortened by 0 bases and J by 9 bases, with 21 bases between the two germline ends. The CDR3 DNA follows: TGTGCCAGCAGCTTGGGTTGGGACTTGGTGGATTATAGCTACACCTTC. Residues: CASSLGWDLVDYSYTF.

V and J are TRBV5-1 and TRBJ1-2; 12 nucleotides line up with TRBD1. Germline values: CDR1 SGHRS, CDR2 YFSETQ. CDR3 length: 18 amino acids. J gave up 7 bases and V 0 bases, and 13 bases lay outside the gene matches. The CDR3 sequence: CASSLAPGTGGGIGGYTF. The CDR3 DNA follows: TGCGCCAGCAGCTTGGCCCCCGGGACAGGGGGCGGAATAGGTGGCTACACCTTC.

This chain joins TRBV6-5 and TRBJ2-4; TRBD1 aligns across 9 bases. J was trimmed by 9 bases and V by 0 bases; bases with no gene match: 6. CDR1 is MNHEY and CDR2 is SVGAGI in the germline V gene. The CDR3 runs to 15 residues. The CDR3 DNA follows: TGTGCCAGCAGTTACTCGAGGACAGGGGACGGCATTCAGTACTTC. This codes for CASSYSRTGDGIQYF.

The chain is built from TRBV7-2 and TRBJ1-1, with 8 bases lining up with TRBD1. Germline V gene data show CDR1 as SGHTA and CDR2 as FQGNSA. Unmatched junction bases numbered 4, after V lost 5 bases and J lost 2 bases. This CDR3 is 14 amino acids long. CDR3 nucleotide sequence: TGTGCCAGCAGCCCACAGGGGGTAAACACTGAAGCTTTCTTT. It codes for CASSPQGVNTEAFF.

The chain uses TRBV2 and TRBJ2-5; TRBD2 is a possible D gene (5 bases). V lost 4 bases, J lost 4 bases, and 7 bases lay in between. Germline CDR1 SNHLY, CDR2 FYNNEI. The CDR3 consists of 12 residues. The CDR3 DNA reads as TGTGCCAGCAGTGTAGAGGGAGAGACCCAGTACTTC. It encodes CASSVEGETQYF.

The rearrangement uses TRBV9 and TRBJ2-1; tentatively, D is TRBD2 (7 bases). The CDR3 loop spans 14 amino acids. CDR1 and CDR2 (germline): SGDLS, YYNGEE. V lost 4 bases and J lost 5, with 13 bases in between. The CDR3 spells CASSPRGGDNEQFF. CDR3 coding DNA: TGTGCCAGCAGCCCTCGAGGGGGGGACAATGAGCAGTTCTTC. Complete variable domain (other parts from reference TRBV9 and TRBJ2-1): DSGVTQTPKHLITATGQRVTLRCSPRSGDLSVYWYQQSLDQGLQFLIQYYNGEERAKGNILERFSAQQFPDLHSELNLSSLELGDSALYFCASSPRGGDNEQFFGPGTRLTVL.

The genes are TRBV5-1 and TRBJ2-1; TRBD2 matches at 16 bases. The CDR3 is made up of 18 amino acids. V was pared by 4 bases and J by 0 bases, with 4 bases of the junction left unmatched. CDR1 is SGHRS, CDR2 YFSETQ, per germline. CDR3 coding DNA: TGCGCCAGCAGCCCCGGGACTAGCGGGGGGGTCTCCTACAATGAGCAGTTCTTC. Protein sequence: CASSPGTSGGVSYNEQFF.

This clone is a singleton in its sample. The V and J genes are TRBV7-8 and TRBJ1-5; D unresolved. V was pared by 5 bases and J by 0 bases, with 8 bases between. This CDR3 contains 14 residues. Germline lookup yields CDR1 SGHVS and CDR2 FQNEAQ. The CDR3 bases are TGTGCCAGCAGCACCCTAGGTAGCAATCAGCCCCAGCATTTT. As protein: CASSTLGSNQPQHF.

The rearrangement joins TRBV5-4 to TRBJ1-4; D gene uncertain. The CDR3 sequence is 14 residues long. V dropped 4 bases and J dropped 2 bases, with 9 bases sitting between them. Germline CDR1 and CDR2: SGHNT and YYREEE (reference sequence). The CDR3 DNA reads TGTGCCAGCAGCCTCAGGTCCACTAATGAAAAACTGTTTTTT. Translation gives CASSLRSTNEKLFF.

J is TRBJ1-1 and V is TRBV28; D gene ambiguous. Germline V gene lookup returns CDR1 MDHEN and CDR2 SYDVKM. V gave up 5 bases and J gave up 3 bases, with 7 bases separating them. CDR3 size: 12 residues. DNA of the CDR3: TGTGCCAGCAGTGAGAGGGACACTGAAGCTTTCTTT. Amino acids: CASSERDTEAFF.

V is TRBV18 and J is TRBJ1-1; no clear D gene. The CDR3 contains 14 residues. V was shortened by 1 base and J by 3 bases, with 9 bases between the two germline ends. Germline CDR1 reads KGHSH; CDR2 reads LQKENI. The CDR3 coding sequence is TGTGCCAGCTCACCACTTCCAGCGGACACTGAAGCTTTCTTT. Amino acid sequence: CASSPLPADTEAFF. Full variable domain (missing parts from reference TRBV18 and TRBJ1-1): NAGVMQNPRHLVRRRGQEARLRCSPMKGHSHVYWYRQLPEEGLKFMVYLQKENIIDESGMPKERFSAEFPKEGPSILRIQQVVRGDSAAYFCASSPLPADTEAFFGQGTRLTVV.

This chain links TRBV11-2 with TRBJ2-5; tentative D call: TRBD2 (6 bases). Trimming removed 4 bases from V and 4 bases from J, with 13 bases in between. CDR3 length equals 14 residues. Germline lookup yields CDR1 SGHAT and CDR2 FQNNGV. The CDR3 sequence is CASSSTGTGETQYF. The CDR3 bases are TGTGCCAGCAGCTCCACCGGGACTGGAGAGACCCAGTACTTC.

The chain links TRBV19 to TRBJ2-7; 9 positions match TRBD1. Germline V CDR1 and CDR2: LNHDA, SQIVND (reference sequence). Unmatched junction bases numbered 8, after V lost 8 bases and J lost 3 bases. CDR3 length: 14 residues. CDR3 protein: CASSDRGVFYEQYF. DNA of the CDR3: TGTGCCAGTTCCGACAGGGGGGTTTTCTACGAGCAGTACTTC.

This clone occurred once. This chain joins TRBV14 and TRBJ1-6, with 11 bases that match TRBD1. Germline values: CDR1 SGHDN, CDR2 FVKESK. The ends lost 3 bases at V and 6 bases at J; junction bases unmatched: 4. The CDR3 runs 16 residues. The DNA for the CDR3 is TGTGCCAGCAGCCATCGGACAGGGGGCGTTAATTCACCCCTCCACTTT. It translates to CASSHRTGGVNSPLHF.

The V and J genes are TRBV18 and TRBJ1-5; 7 bases align to TRBD1. Germline values: CDR1 KGHSH, CDR2 LQKENI. Losses at the gene ends were 3 bases for V and 6 bases for J; bases not matched to a gene: 5. The CDR3 contains 14 residues. The CDR3 spells CASSPQTGSQPQHF. CDR3 DNA sequence: TGTGCCAGCTCACCTCAGACAGGGAGTCAGCCCCAGCATTTT.

This clone was observed a single time. The genes are TRBV5-5 and TRBJ2-3; D unresolved. V lost 0 bases to trimming and J lost 0 bases, with 8 bases between them. The CDR3 length is 15 residues. Germline V lookup: CDR1 SGHKS, CDR2 YYEKEE (reference sequence). The CDR3 DNA follows: TGTGCCAGCAGCTTGGAGAACCTAAGCACAGATACGCAGTATTTT. Translating it yields CASSLENLSTDTQYF.

The V call is TRBV15, the J call TRBJ1-2, with D possibly being TRBD1 (5 bases). V was clipped by 1 base and J by 6 bases, with 15 bases between them. CDR1 is LNHNV, CDR2 YYDKDF, per germline (reference sequence). This CDR3 comprises 15 residues. The CDR3 bases are TGTGCCACCAGCAGAGCGGGGGAAGTTAGGAATGGCTACACCTTC. Translating it yields CATSRAGEVRNGYTF.

J is TRBJ1-2 and V is TRBV6-5; 10 positions match TRBD1. This CDR3 has 14 amino acids. The germline gives CDR1 MNHEY, CDR2 SVGAGI. V was clipped by 5 bases and J by 8 bases; unmatched bases: 8. The CDR3 region has the DNA TGTGCCAGCAGTCTCGGACAGGGGGTAACGGGCTACACCTTC. It codes for CASSLGQGVTGYTF.

V gene TRBV28 combines with J gene TRBJ1-1; D is possibly TRBD1 (6 bases). The germline gives CDR1 MDHEN, CDR2 SYDVKM. The CDR3 spans 14 residues. Trimming removed 2 bases at V and 4 bases at J, with 11 bases between. In nucleotides, the CDR3 is TGTGCCAGCAGTTTAAGGGAGGGGGGCACTGAAGCTTTCTTT. Translating it yields CASSLREGGTEAFF.

The rearrangement uses TRBV9 and TRBJ2-7, with 9 positions matching TRBD1. CDR1 is SGDLS and CDR2 is YYNGEE in the germline V gene. J was trimmed by 2 bases and V by 4 bases; bases with no gene match: 4. The CDR3 extends over 14 amino acids. CDR3 amino acids: CASSLRQGAYEQYF. CDR3 in DNA: TGTGCCAGCAGCTTAAGACAGGGGGCCTACGAGCAGTACTTC.

This sequence joins TRBV6-1 and TRBJ1-5, with unresolved D. Germline lookup yields CDR1 MNHNS and CDR2 SASEGT. Between the trimmed V and J ends, which lost 6 bases and 0 bases, there was a span of 12 bases. The CDR3 contains 15 residues. The CDR3 DNA follows: TGTGCCAGCAGCCGGGGAGGGTCTAGCAATCAGCCCCAGCATTTT. Protein sequence: CASSRGGSSNQPQHF.